This T cell receptor beta chain was recovered during a study of OX40 agonist ivuxolimab in advanced cancers. Background on the whole study: Ivuxolimab was an agonistic, fully human IgG2 monoclonal antibody directed against OX40 (CD134), a costimulatory receptor. Intravenous ivuxolimab was administered to patients every 2 weeks at six dose levels: 0.01, 0.1, 0.3, 1.5, 3 and 10 mg/kg. Of the roughly 52 dose-escalation patients, hepatocellular carcinoma was present in about 20, melanoma in roughly 15, renal cell carcinoma in 9 and head and neck cancer in 9. In the dose-escalation cohort, 75% to 85% of patients were male, and the mean age was roughly 56 years with a range of about 20 to 80. Prior anti-PD-1, anti-PD-L1 or anti-CTLA-4 therapy was permitted, and checkpoint inhibitors had been received by roughly two fifths of dose-escalation patients. Partial responses were achieved by three dose-escalation patients, of whom one had hepatocellular carcinoma and two had cutaneous melanoma. The purpose of peripheral TCRbeta sequencing was to test whether ivuxolimab changed TCR sequence diversity and led to clonal T-cell expansion. The paper reports the monotherapy dose-escalation portion (N of about 54 patients) of the phase I ivuxolimab trial.

Patients with a history of autoimmune disease or receiving systemic immunosuppression were excluded from the trial. Peripheral blood for TCR sequencing was drawn from every dose cohort at baseline, at cycle 4 day 1 and at cycle 7 day 1. Samples were obtained from an open-label, multicenter, first-in-human phase I dose-escalation trial of ivuxolimab. Adults with locally advanced or metastatic melanoma, renal cell, hepatocellular, or head and neck squamous cell carcinoma were enrolled in the trial. Before TCR sequencing, CD4+ T cells and CD8+ T cells were sorted from peripheral blood as separate populations. The V end gives up 3 bases and the J end 4 bases, leaving 9 bases in the junction not matched to a gene. The CDR3 has 16 amino acids, counting the end cysteine and phenylalanine. Only CDR3 DNA is held: 48 bases, read in frame from base 1. The germline V gene (reference sequence) yields LNHDA for CDR1 and SQIVND for CDR2.

Concerning this clone itself: Its antigen target is currently unknown. Base qualities are not at hand, and no much larger clone is one base apart.

The study at large found these results: In partial responders in the 0.1-3.0 mg/kg groups, normalized peripheral clonal expansion was found to be among the lowest, especially among CD8+ T cells. Low levels of normalized T-cell clonal expansion were also seen in some nonresponding patients. Antigen specificity was not determined for the clonally expanded peripheral T cells. At doses from 0.1 to 3.0 mg/kg, clonal expansion was seen in both CD4+ and CD8+ blood T cells between baseline and week 6. On average, CD8+ T cells showed more expanded clones than CD4+ T cells after ivuxolimab.

Genomic DNA was extracted from sorted cells for sequencing of the TCRbeta CDR3 region. The immunoSEQ Assay was used to sequence the TCRbeta CDR3 regions. TCRdb stores this immuneACCESS table with in-frame sequences only. Part of the clones is absent; in the studies checked, under half of the shortfall reflects unresolved V genes, and no reason is known for the rest. The sample yields 70,000 to 90,000 clones; over 85% were counted once. The leading ten clones occupy 0.3% to 0.4% of the sample. This receptor was identified in an adult with an advanced solid tumor such as melanoma, head and neck, liver or kidney cancer. The sequence is built from TRBV19 and TRBJ2-5, and TRBD2 aligns with 9 junction nucleotides. This specimen consisted of CD4+ or CD8+ T cells sorted from blood, obtained in a trial of the OX40 agonist ivuxolimab. The CDR3 loop reads CASSILPSGIRETQYF. The nucleotides read TGTGCCAGTAGTATCCTTCCTAGCGGGATTAGAGAGACCCAGTACTTC. Reference TRBV19 and TRBJ2-5 proteins supply the regions before and after the CDR3; the full variable domain is: DGGITQSPKYLFRKEGQNVTLSCEQNLNHDAMYWYRQDPGQGLRLIYYSQIVNDFQKGDIAEGYSVSREKKESFPLTVTSAQKNPTAFYLCASSILPSGIRETQYFGPGTRLLVL.